This T cell receptor beta chain came from a study of T cells in Graves' hyperthyroidism and ophthalmopathy. Amplification of TCR beta CDR3 regions was performed using RNA transcripts as template. Initially, a first-round RT-PCR of the TCR CDR3 employed the HTBI primer set. TCRdb processed the multiplex PCR reads anew with MiXCR; each CDR3 protein has one entry. This sample has 700,000 or so distinct CDR3 sequences; around 17% occur once, and the top ten carry approximately 8%. This clonotype was detected many times. The CDR3 spans 14 residues. Germline CDR1 and CDR2: LNHDA and SQIVND (reference sequence). V lost 1 base to trimming and J lost 7 bases, with 14 bases between them. Recently diagnosed hyperthyroidism of less than 2 months' duration affected patients aged 18 to 65. Pregnant or lactating patients were excluded, as were those with uncontrolled infection or other autoimmune disease.

The sequencing input was blood. This clonotype was obtained from a young man with Graves' hyperthyroidism. The chain has TRBV19 and TRBJ2-7; D tentatively reads TRBD1 or TRBD2 (6 bases each). CDR3 amino acids: CASSIAAPGAEQYF. CDR3 nucleotides: TGTGCCAGTAGTATAGCCGCCCCGGGGGCAGAGCAGTACTTC. The full variable domain, its missing parts supplied by reference TRBV19 and TRBJ2-7, is DGGITQSPKYLFRKEGQNVTLSCEQNLNHDAMYWYRQDPGQGLRLIYYSQIVNDFQKGDIAEGYSVSREKKESFPLTVTSAQKNPTAFYLCASSIAAPGAEQYFGPGTRLTVT.